This T cell receptor beta chain was sequenced during a study of T-cell memory formation after mild COVID-19. Study-wide results and caveats: CD4+ contracting clones were found mainly in CM and EM, and CD8+ ones in EMRA. SARS-CoV-2 specificity of second-wave clones peaking day 37 was unconfirmed.

TCRdb redid the calling of the 5' RACE reads with MiXCR, one entry per CDR3 protein. Of approximately 340,000 distinct CDR3 sequences in the sample, 15% to 20% were seen once. From germline, CDR1 is SGHTA and CDR2 FQGNSA. The V end lost 2 bases, the J end lost 5 bases, and 10 bases lay between the germline ends. The CDR3 has 14 amino acids. A remark on this clonotype: Its antigen is unknown.

The material sequenced was PBMCs or a T cell subset sorted from them (not recorded which). V usage is TRBV7-2 and J usage is TRBJ2-4; TRBD1 is a possible D gene (6 bases). This TCR was recovered from a man aged 18-30 years who had mild COVID-19 (a few samples of this study predate the infection). Cell type and time point are not known. The CDR3 nucleotides are TGTGCCAGCAGCTTATCAGGGGCCCAAAACATTCAGTACTTC. It specifies CASSLSGAQNIQYF.